Each of the 10 T cell receptor beta chains below was sequenced from the same sample in a study of T cell responses to AZD1222 COVID-19 vaccine. Using immunoSEQ multiplex PCR, the repertoire was profiled, and TCRdb retains in-frame clones only, with some absent. Of over 150,000 clones in the sample, roughly 87% were seen once. The sequencing used peripheral blood, collected on day 0 of AZD1222 vaccination. The receptors were gathered from an adult in good health.

The chain carries TRBV11-3 and TRBJ2-7, with D perhaps matching TRBD1 (7 bases). V lost 5 bases and J lost 6, with 17 bases in between. Germline V gene data show CDR1 as SGHNT and CDR2 as YENEEA. The CDR3 consists of 14 residues. The CDR3 reads CASSPQGGVSEQYF. CDR3 nucleotides: TGTGCCAGCAGCCCCCAGGGGGGAGTGAGCGAGCAGTACTTC.

This clone has a single count. This chain links TRBV11-1 with TRBJ1-6; the D gene is possibly TRBD1 (6 bases). Trimming removed 5 bases from V and 8 bases from J, with 13 bases in between. CDR1 SGHAT and CDR2 FQDESV come from the germline V gene (reference sequence). This CDR3 has 14 amino acids. The chain's CDR3 is CASSPGQFDSPLHF. DNA for the CDR3: TGTGCCAGCAGCCCCGGACAGTTCGATTCACCCCTCCACTTT.

The genes are TRBV6-5 and TRBJ2-3, with 10 bases that match TRBD2. Trimming took 0 bases from V and 7 from J; bases not matched to a gene: 7. Germline lookup yields CDR1 MNHEY and CDR2 SVGAGI. The length of the CDR3 is 16 residues. CDR3 sequence: CASSYSASGSVNTQYF. CDR3 DNA: TGTGCCAGCAGTTACTCGGCTAGCGGGAGTGTAAATACGCAGTATTTT.

V gene TRBV4-1 combines with J gene TRBJ1-5; D is ambiguous. The V gene lost 0 bases and the J gene lost 0 bases, with 6 bases spanning the gap. The CDR3 contains 15 residues. Germline lookup yields CDR1 MGHRA and CDR2 YSYEKL. As DNA, the CDR3 is TGCGCCAGCAGCCAAGACGGATTTAGCAATCAGCCCCAGCATTTT. Protein product: CASSQDGFSNQPQHF.

V and J are TRBV12-3 or TRBV12-4 and TRBJ2-7; TRBD1 agrees at 9 bases. The V segment lost 6 bases and the J segment 4 bases; nucleotides outside the gene matches: 4. The CDR3 length is 13 residues. The CDR3 nucleotides read TGTGCCAGCAGACAGGGGGCTTCGTACGAGCAGTACTTC. This codes for CASRQGASYEQYF.

The J gene is TRBJ2-5, the V gene TRBV7-2; D remains ambiguous. V gave up 3 bases and J gave up 5 bases, with 13 bases separating them. This CDR3 comprises 14 residues. From germline, CDR1 is SGHTA and CDR2 FQGNSA. For the CDR3, the DNA is TGTGCCAGCAGCTTGAGCACCGCGGCGGAGACCCAGTACTTC. Translating it yields CASSLSTAAETQYF.

The chain carries TRBV6-5 and TRBJ1-2; no firm D call. The CDR3 covers 15 residues. V was pared by 0 bases and J by 8 bases, with 16 bases between. Germline V CDR1 and CDR2: MNHEY, SVGAGI. The DNA of the CDR3 is TGTGCCAGCAGTTACTCAGTAGCGTGGCTTGACGGCTACACCTTC. Translation: CASSYSVAWLDGYTF.

This clone was detected a few times. The chain has TRBV4-2 and TRBJ1-6; no clear D. The V gene's germline CDR1 is LGHNA and CDR2 YNFKEQ. V dropped 0 bases and J dropped 9 bases, with 9 bases sitting between them. The CDR3 runs 14 residues. CDR3 loop: CASSQEARTSPLHF. In nucleotides, the CDR3 is TGTGCCAGCAGCCAAGAAGCCAGGACTTCACCCCTCCACTTT.

The chain is built from TRBV27 and TRBJ2-1; D unclear. The CDR3 is made up of 13 amino acids. V dropped 6 bases and J dropped 14 bases, with 20 bases sitting between them. CDR1 and CDR2 from the germline V gene are MNHEY and SMNVEV (reference sequence). This CDR3 is CASSPVPAKVKFF. The CDR3, as DNA: TGTGCCAGCAGCCCAGTACCAGCAAAGGTGAAGTTCTTC.

The chain links TRBV30 to TRBJ2-5; tentatively, D is TRBD2 (7 bases). Germline lookup yields CDR1 GTSNPN and CDR2 SVGIG (reference sequence). The V end was cut by 6 bases, the J end by 7 bases, with 24 bases between. The CDR3 is 15 amino acids. CDR3 DNA: TGTGCCTGCACATCCAAGGGGGGGGAGGAAGGGACCCAGTACTTC. This encodes CACTSKGGEEGTQYF.